The 9 T cell receptor beta chains below come from one sample, sequenced in a study of beta chain features in type 1 diabetes. These TCRs' antigens remain unknown. Expressed TCRB transcripts were sequenced, since all the RNA that had been isolated was reverse transcribed. Profiled with immunoSEQ multiplex PCR; TCRdb holds only in-frame clones, not every one. The sample yields 400,000 or so clones, 8% to 10% seen once. Study results and caveats: Shorter TCRB CDR3s, moderately but significantly so, were found in Type 1 diabetes patients in all four CD4+ subsets.

Sequencing was done on a sample of central memory CD4+ T cells from blood. The receptors derive from a man aged 30-40 years with type 1 diabetes.

As concerns this clone: Different DNA sequences within this sample yield the same CDR3. J is TRBJ2-1 and V is TRBV25-1; 9 bases line up with TRBD1. Per germline, CDR1 MGHDK and CDR2 SYGVNS. The CDR3 is 13 residues long. The junction had 1 base not matched to a gene; V was cut back by 5 bases and J by 5 bases. The CDR3 DNA reads as TGTGCCAGCAGTAGGACAGGGGACAATGAGCAGTTCTTC. Protein: CASSRTGDNEQFF.

This chain joins TRBV2 and TRBJ2-1; unclear D gene. The CDR3 is 11 residues long. V gave up 7 bases and J gave up 9 bases, with 10 bases separating them. Germline V gene sequence: CDR1 SNHLY, CDR2 FYNNEI. CDR3 bases: TGTGCCAGCACCCGAATGGGTGAGCAGTTCTTC. Translation gives CASTRMGEQFF.

This chain joins TRBV29-1 and TRBJ1-5; 7 nucleotides match TRBD1. The germline V gene has CDR1 SQVTM and CDR2 ANQGSEA. This CDR3 contains 15 residues. The V and J ends lost 5 bases and 1 base, in that order; junction bases with no gene match: 8. DNA of the CDR3: TGCAGCGTTACAGGGGCATCCCTGAGCAATCAGCCCCAGCATTTT. Encoded protein: CSVTGASLSNQPQHF.

The chain links TRBV28 to TRBJ2-2; 7 positions match TRBD1. This CDR3 region has 19 residues. V dropped 2 bases and J dropped 1; count of bases not matched to a gene: 13. CDR1 is MDHEN and CDR2 is SYDVKM in the germline V gene. CDR3 sequence: CASSLPLGGQAMNTGELFF. The CDR3 nucleotides are TGTGCCAGCAGTTTACCCCTTGGCGGACAGGCGATGAACACCGGGGAGCTGTTTTTT.

The rearrangement joins TRBV28 to TRBJ1-5; 8 nucleotides agree with TRBD1. In germline, CDR1 is MDHEN, CDR2 SYDVKM. This CDR3 region has 15 residues. V lost 5 bases to trimming and J lost 6 bases; unmatched junction nucleotides: 9. CDR3 nucleotide sequence: TGTGCCAGCAGTGGACAGGGTGGTTTAATTCAGCCCCAGCATTTT. Translating gives CASSGQGGLIQPQHF.

This clone has a handful of counts. The CDR3 DNA is TGTGCCAGCATCGAAAGGGGGCCTAACTATGGCTACACCTTC. It translates to CASIERGPNYGYTF. The chain carries TRBV16 and TRBJ1-2; 7 nucleotides align to TRBD1. J gave up 0 bases and V 7 bases, and 5 bases lay outside the gene matches. CDR3 length: 14 residues. From germline, CDR1 is KGHSY and CDR2 FQNENV.

This clone appeared a few times. V usage is TRBV7-2 and J usage is TRBJ2-2; possibly TRBD1 for D (5 bases). Trimming removed 11 bases from V and 6 bases from J, with 7 bases in between. This CDR3 is built from 10 residues. Germline-derived CDR1 and CDR2 are SGHTA and FQGNSA. CDR3 in amino acids: CAVGAGELFF. The CDR3 region has the DNA TGTGCCGTAGGGGCCGGGGAGCTGTTTTTT.

This clone was counted a few times. This sequence joins TRBV19 and TRBJ1-2; D gene uncertain. Trimming removed 9 bases at V and 6 bases at J, with 20 bases between. In germline, CDR1 is LNHDA, CDR2 SQIVND (reference sequence). The CDR3 sequence is 14 residues long. CDR3 protein: CASEEARGFNGYTF. The CDR3 DNA follows: TGTGCCAGCGAAGAGGCCCGGGGTTTCAATGGCTACACCTTC.

This clone was picked up a small number of times. The chain uses TRBV7-3 and TRBJ2-3, with 13 bases identical to TRBD2. Germline assignment: CDR1 SGHTA and CDR2 FQGTGA. The CDR3 contains 17 residues. V shed 5 bases and J 2 bases; nucleotides not matched to a gene: 7. The DNA for the CDR3 is TGTGCCAGCAGCCCCCAAGGACTAGCGGGAGTCACAGATACGCAGTATTTT. Encoded protein: CASSPQGLAGVTDTQYF.